Presented here are 21 T cell receptor beta chains from one specimen sequenced in a study of T-cell reconstitution after alpha-beta-depleted transplantation in children (dated by TCRdb to about 2016). What the treatment or condition label conveys for this sample: allogeneic hematopoietic cell transplantation with graft depleted of TCRalphabeta T cells and CD19 B cells. The library was prepared using PCR. Instrument on record: Illumina HiSeq 2500. TCR library preparation used molecular barcoding, with unique molecular identifiers applied to normalize quantification of the TCRbeta repertoire. TCRdb passed the public sequencing reads through fastp at Q25 and MiXCR, retaining productive beta sequences. All rows with the same CDR3 protein become a single entry with the most common DNA and genes. The sample table shows about 180,000 distinct CDR3 sequences, and 8.5% to 14% are seen once. Around 14% of the sample comes from the top ten.

This specimen consisted of PBMCs, obtained before TCRalphabeta/CD19-depleted stem cell transplant. These receptor sequences come from a boy between 2 and 15 years old with acute myeloid leukemia, due to receive a stem cell transplant.

There are many counts of this clonotype. The chain combines TRBV6-5 with TRBJ2-3, with 11 bases fitting TRBD2. From germline, CDR1 is MNHEY and CDR2 SVGAGI. The CDR3 is made up of 16 amino acids. V was clipped by 2 bases and J by 2 bases; unmatched bases: 3. CDR3 loop: CASSYASGRTTDTQYF. CDR3 in DNA: TGTGCCAGCAGTTACGCTAGCGGGAGGACCACAGATACGCAGTATTTT.

In its sample, this clonotype was seen many times. The gene calls are TRBV3-1 and TRBJ2-7; 12 bases fit TRBD2. This CDR3 has 18 amino acids. The V gene's germline CDR1 is LGHDT and CDR2 YNNKEL (reference sequence). The junction had 10 bases not matched to a gene; V was cut back by 3 bases and J by 1 base. The CDR3 DNA sequence: TGTGCCAGCAGCCACCCCGGGACTAGCGGGCGACGTTCCTACGAGCAGTACTTC. Translated: CASSHPGTSGRRSYEQYF.

This clonotype has a count of ten or more. The gene calls are TRBV10-3 and TRBJ2-3; 9 positions match TRBD2. CDR3 length: 19 residues. Germline-derived CDR1 and CDR2 are ENHRY and SYGVKD. V trimming: 3 bases; J trimming: 2 bases; junction bases outside the gene matches: 15. The CDR3 DNA follows: TGTGCCATCAGTGAAGTTCCTAGCGGGGCGACACTATCCACAGATACGCAGTATTTT. Translated, it gives CAISEVPSGATLSTDTQYF.

On this clonotype: A much larger clone differs by one base, so this may be a read error. V is TRBV20-1 and J is TRBJ1-4; 9 nucleotides match TRBD1. This CDR3 is 13 amino acids long. Germline V gene sequence: CDR1 DFQATT, CDR2 SNEGSKA (reference sequence). Here the CDR3 DNA reads TGCAGTGCCTCGGGACAGGGAGATGAAAAACTGCTTTTT. It codes for CSASGQGDEKLLF.

This clonotype showed up many times. The V and J genes are TRBV3-1 and TRBJ2-6; D unresolved. The CDR3 covers 16 residues. The V end was cut by 0 bases, the J end by 0 bases, with 6 bases between. Germline V CDR1 and CDR2: LGHDT, YNNKEL (reference sequence). The CDR3 DNA is TGTGCCAGCAGCCAAGACCTCGCCTCTGGGGCCAACGTCCTGACTTTC. Translating gives CASSQDLASGANVLTF. The whole variable domain, remainder taken from reference TRBV3-1 and TRBJ2-6, is DTAVSQTPKYLVTQMGNDKSIKCEQNLGHDTMYWYKQDSKKFLKIMFSYNNKELIINETVPNRFSPKSPDKAHLNLHINSLELGDSAVYFCASSQDLASGANVLTFGAGSRLTVL.

CDR3 sequence (DNA): TGTGCCAGCAGTGACCGGCTAGCGGGAGGGAATGAGCAGTTCTTC. Protein sequence: CASSDRLAGGNEQFF. This chain joins TRBV25-1 and TRBJ2-1; 12 positions match TRBD2. Germline CDR1 reads MGHDK; CDR2 reads SYGVNS. The CDR3 has 15 amino acids. V lost 3 bases to trimming and J lost 7 bases; unmatched junction nucleotides: 4.

This clonotype has a count of ten or more. CDR3 sequence: CSAGAGWGYYGYTF. Written as DNA, the CDR3 is TGCAGTGCAGGCGCTGGTTGGGGTTACTATGGCTACACCTTC. The chain uses TRBV20-1 and TRBJ1-2; D is unclear. V lost 6 bases, J lost 3 bases, and 17 bases lay in between. This CDR3 is 14 amino acids long. Germline V gene sequence: CDR1 DFQATT, CDR2 SNEGSKA (reference sequence).

This clonotype was seen repeatedly, ten times or more. This chain uses TRBV18 with TRBJ2-7; 10 positions match TRBD1. The ends lost 4 bases at V and 6 bases at J; junction bases unmatched: 6. This CDR3 is 14 amino acids long. Germline V gene sequence: CDR1 KGHSH, CDR2 LQKENI. CDR3 nucleotides: TGTGCCAGCTCACAGGGACAGGGGTGGGCCGAGCAGTACGTC. Protein sequence: CASSQGQGWAEQYV.

The rearrangement links TRBV11-2 to TRBJ2-3; TRBD1 is a possible D gene (5 bases). V dropped 6 bases and J dropped 5 bases, with 15 bases sitting between them. The CDR3 covers 14 residues. CDR1 and CDR2 from the germline V gene are SGHAT and FQNNGV. CDR3 in amino acids: CASRLTQGGDTQYF. The CDR3 nucleotides read TGTGCCAGCAGACTAACCCAGGGCGGAGATACGCAGTATTTT.

This clonotype was detected many times. The gene calls are TRBV7-3 and TRBJ2-3; 7 bases are shared with TRBD2. CDR1 is SGHTA, CDR2 FQGTGA, per germline. This CDR3 spans 18 amino acids. Losses at the gene ends were 2 bases for V and 2 bases for J; bases not matched to a gene: 13. CDR3 nucleotide sequence: TGTGCCAGCAGCTTAGGCCCATATCGAGGGACTATCACAGATACGCAGTATTTT. Translation gives CASSLGPYRGTITDTQYF. Combining the CDR3 with reference TRBV7-3 and TRBJ2-3 gives the whole variable domain GAGVSQTPSNKVTEKGKYVELRCDPISGHTALYWYRQSLGQGPEFLIYFQGTGAADDSGLPNDRFFAVRPEGSVSTLKIQRTERGDSAVYLCASSLGPYRGTITDTQYFGPGTRLTVL.

This clonotype has at least ten counts. The V and J genes are TRBV27 and TRBJ2-7; the D gene is possibly TRBD2 (6 bases). Germline-derived CDR1 and CDR2 are MNHEY and SMNVEV (reference sequence). This CDR3 region has 14 residues. Trimming took off 2 bases at V and 2 bases at J, with 10 bases between the two ends. As DNA, the CDR3 is TGTGCCAGCAGTTTAGGCGGGGCCACCTACGAGCAGTACTTC. It codes for CASSLGGATYEQYF.

This clonotype was recorded at least ten times. CDR3 in amino acids: CASSSASWIQYF. The CDR3 DNA is TGTGCCAGCAGTTCCGCGAGTTGGATTCAGTACTTC. V is TRBV6-2 or TRBV6-3 and J is TRBJ2-4; D call uncertain. In germline, CDR1 is MNHEY, CDR2 SVGEGT. Deletions cut 4 bases from V and 10 bases from J, with 11 bases between. The CDR3 is 12 amino acids.

This clonotype was recorded many times. The chain uses TRBV4-1 and TRBJ1-2, with D possibly being TRBD1 (5 bases). Germline V gene lookup returns CDR1 MGHRA and CDR2 YSYEKL. CDR3 length equals 12 residues. V lost 3 bases and J lost 5, with 7 bases in between. The CDR3 DNA reads TGCGCCAGCAGCCAGGGACTTTATGGCTACACCTTC. Protein: CASSQGLYGYTF.

This clonotype was found many times. The CDR3 reads CASSTPPPQETQYF. As DNA, the CDR3 is TGTGCCAGCAGTACCCCGCCACCCCAAGAGACCCAGTACTTC. The chain joins TRBV6-2 or TRBV6-3 to TRBJ2-5; D remains unclear. CDR1 is MNHEY, CDR2 SVGEGT, per germline. V was clipped by 5 bases and J by 1 base, with 11 bases between them. The CDR3 covers 14 residues.

Comment on this clonotype: Just one base apart from a much larger clone, this may be a read error. CDR3 sequence reads: CSARDQGIGEQFF. The DNA for the CDR3 is TGCAGTGCTAGAGATCAGGGTATCGGTGAGCAGTTCTTC. V and J are TRBV20-1 and TRBJ2-1; tentative D call: TRBD1 (5 bases). The germline V and J ends were trimmed by 0 bases and 9 bases, with 12 bases remaining between them. The CDR3 is made up of 13 amino acids. Germline V gene lookup returns CDR1 DFQATT and CDR2 SNEGSKA (reference sequence).

This clonotype showed up many times. The genes are TRBV27 and TRBJ1-1; TRBD1 might be the D (5 bases). V shed 8 bases and J shed 0 bases, with 16 bases lying between them. Looked up from germline, CDR1 is MNHEY and CDR2 is SMNVEV (reference sequence). The CDR3 loop spans 15 amino acids. The CDR3 DNA sequence: TGTGCCAGCCAAAACTGGGGGGAGGTGAACACTGAAGCTTTCTTT. It yields the protein CASQNWGEVNTEAFF.

This clonotype was found many times. V and J are TRBV7-6 and TRBJ1-1; tentatively, D is TRBD1 (5 bases). The ends were cut back, 5 bases at V and 0 bases at J, with 16 bases in the middle. There are 16 residues in the CDR3. Germline V lookup: CDR1 SGHVS, CDR2 FNYEAQ. Here the CDR3 reads CASSPLVGPMNTEAFF. CDR3 bases: TGTGCCAGCAGCCCCTTAGTGGGACCAATGAACACTGAAGCTTTCTTT.

This clonotype was seen at least ten times. The V gene is TRBV20-1, the J gene TRBJ1-5, with 8 bases fitting TRBD1. CDR1 and CDR2 from the germline V gene are DFQATT and SNEGSKA (reference sequence). This CDR3 region has 12 residues. V was pared by 6 bases and J by 6 bases, with 4 bases of the junction left unmatched. CDR3 region: CSAAGTGQPQHF. DNA for the CDR3: TGCAGTGCCGCCGGGACAGGTCAGCCCCAGCATTTT.

This clonotype was seen many times. CDR3 residues: CASSLRPGYSEKLFF. CDR3 in DNA: TGTGCCAGCAGCTTACGTCCGGGGTATAGTGAAAAACTGTTTTTT. The rearrangement links TRBV7-8 to TRBJ1-4; no reliable D call. CDR3 size: 15 residues. V was clipped by 2 bases and J by 7 bases, with 14 bases between them. Germline CDR1 is SGHVS and CDR2 is FQNEAQ.

In its sample, this clonotype was seen many times. The CDR3 reads CASSLMAAQFF. CDR3 in DNA: TGTGCCAGCAGCCTTATGGCCGCACAGTTCTTC. The V and J genes are TRBV7-2 and TRBJ2-1; no reliable D call. Germline V gene data show CDR1 as SGHTA and CDR2 as FQGNSA. V was shortened by 5 bases and J by 13 bases, with 12 bases between the two germline ends. The CDR3 has 11 amino acids.

V usage is TRBV12-5 and J usage is TRBJ1-6; D not resolved. This CDR3 has 16 amino acids. CDR1 LGHNT and CDR2 FRNRAP come from the germline V gene. V was shortened by 1 base and J by 3 bases, with 10 bases between the two germline ends. CDR3 DNA: TGTGCTAGTGGTTTGGAGCAAGGTTTCTATAATTCACCCCTCCACTTT. This translates into CASGLEQGFYNSPLHF.